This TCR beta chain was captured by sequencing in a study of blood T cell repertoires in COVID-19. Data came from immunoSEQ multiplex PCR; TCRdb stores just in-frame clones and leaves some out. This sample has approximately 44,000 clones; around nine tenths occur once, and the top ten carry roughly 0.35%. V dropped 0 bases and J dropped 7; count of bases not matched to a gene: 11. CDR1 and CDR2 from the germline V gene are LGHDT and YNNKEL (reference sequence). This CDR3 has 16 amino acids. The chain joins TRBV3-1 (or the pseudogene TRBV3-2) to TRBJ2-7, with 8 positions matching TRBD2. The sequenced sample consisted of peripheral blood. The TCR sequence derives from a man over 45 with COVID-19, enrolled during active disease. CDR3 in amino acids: CASSQDLRAGAWEQYF. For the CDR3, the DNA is TGTGCCAGCAGCCAAGATTTGCGAGCGGGAGCGTGGGAGCAGTACTTC.